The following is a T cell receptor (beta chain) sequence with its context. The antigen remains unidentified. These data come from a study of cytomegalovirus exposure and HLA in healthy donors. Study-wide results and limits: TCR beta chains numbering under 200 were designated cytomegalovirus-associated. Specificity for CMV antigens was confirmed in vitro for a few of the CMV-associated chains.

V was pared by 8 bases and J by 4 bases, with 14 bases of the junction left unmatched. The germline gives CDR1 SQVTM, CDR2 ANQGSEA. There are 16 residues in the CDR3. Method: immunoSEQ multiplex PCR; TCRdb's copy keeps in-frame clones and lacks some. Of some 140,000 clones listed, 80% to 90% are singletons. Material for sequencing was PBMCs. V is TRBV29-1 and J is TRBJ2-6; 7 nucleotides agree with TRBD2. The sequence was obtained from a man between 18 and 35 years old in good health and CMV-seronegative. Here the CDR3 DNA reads TGCAGCTGTTGGGGGGTCAGCGGGAACGGGGCCAACGTCCTGACTTTC. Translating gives CSCWGVSGNGANVLTF.